This TCR beta chain was found in a study of blood T cell repertoires in COVID-19. Study as a whole: In each case, the material was cDNA or gDNA derived from T cells, B-cell-depleted T cells, or PBMCs.

The germline V gene has CDR1 SGHAT and CDR2 FQNNGV. V shed 1 base, J shed 0 bases, and the junction held 2 bases outside the gene matches. The CDR3 totals 16 residues. Turning to this clone: The same CDR3 is also encoded by other DNA sequences in this sample.

Authors' data handling: Amplification from reference gene primers served as the basis for estimated nucleated cell counts. Assay: immunoSEQ multiplex PCR; the TCRdb copy retains only in-frame clones and omits some. The D gene and trimming were derived from the DNA, and the V and J assignments and clone size from that table. The table lists 270,000 or so clones, roughly 86% of them singletons, with approximately 9.7% in the top ten. What was sequenced was peripheral blood. V gene TRBV11-2 combines with J gene TRBJ2-3; 9 bases agree with TRBD2. This receptor was taken from a man in his forties or fifties with active or convalescent COVID-19. The CDR3 here is CASSLGGRASTDTQYF. CDR3 nucleotide sequence: TGTGCCAGCAGCTTAGGCGGGAGGGCAAGCACAGATACGCAGTATTTT.